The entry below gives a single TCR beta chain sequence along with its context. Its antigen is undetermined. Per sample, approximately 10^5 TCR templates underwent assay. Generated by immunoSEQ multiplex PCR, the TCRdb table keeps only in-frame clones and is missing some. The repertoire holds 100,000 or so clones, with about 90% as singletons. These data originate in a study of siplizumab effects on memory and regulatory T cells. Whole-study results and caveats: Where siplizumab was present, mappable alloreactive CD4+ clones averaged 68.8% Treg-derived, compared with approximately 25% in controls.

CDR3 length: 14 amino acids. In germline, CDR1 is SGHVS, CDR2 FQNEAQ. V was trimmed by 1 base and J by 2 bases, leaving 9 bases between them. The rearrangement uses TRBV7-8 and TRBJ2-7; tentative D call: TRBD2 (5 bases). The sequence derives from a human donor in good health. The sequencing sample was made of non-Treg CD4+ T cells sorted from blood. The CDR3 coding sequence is TGTGCCAGCAGCTTAGAATTAGCGACCTACGAGCAGTACTTC. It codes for CASSLELATYEQYF. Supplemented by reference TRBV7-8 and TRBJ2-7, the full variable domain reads GAGVSQSPRYKVAKRGQDVALRCDPISGHVSLFWYQQALGQGPEFLTYFQNEAQLDKSGLPSDRFFAERPEGSVSTLKIQRTQQEDSAVYLCASSLELATYEQYFGPGTRLTVT.